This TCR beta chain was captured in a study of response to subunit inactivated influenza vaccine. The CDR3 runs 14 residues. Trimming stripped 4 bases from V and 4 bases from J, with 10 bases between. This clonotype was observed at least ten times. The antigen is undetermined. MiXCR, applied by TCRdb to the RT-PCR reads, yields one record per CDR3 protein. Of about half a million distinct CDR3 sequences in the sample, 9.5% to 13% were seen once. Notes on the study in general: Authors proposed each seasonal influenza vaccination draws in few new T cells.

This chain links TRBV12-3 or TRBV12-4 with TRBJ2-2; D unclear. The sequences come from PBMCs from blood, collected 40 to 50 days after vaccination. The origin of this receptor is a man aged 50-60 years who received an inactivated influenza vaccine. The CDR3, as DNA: TGTGCCAGCAGTTCAGCAGCGAGCACCGGGGAGCTGTTTTTT. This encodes CASSSAASTGELFF.